Below, 20 T cell receptor beta chains from the same sample are listed, as sequenced in a study of CD8 T cells in Susac syndrome. Random hexamers served to reverse transcribe about 0.45 to 1 ug RNA. Each CDR3 protein gets one entry after TCRdb re-called the immunoSEQ multiplex PCR reads with MiXCR. The sample holds about 280,000 distinct CDR3 sequences, more than 75% seen once. The specimen sequenced was CD8+ T cells from PBMCs. These receptors came from a human donor with multiple sclerosis.

The V and J genes are TRBV12-3 or TRBV12-4 and TRBJ2-3, with 14 bases identical to TRBD2. The CDR3 runs 16 residues. The V and J ends lost 5 bases and 5 bases, in that order; junction bases with no gene match: 6. The CDR3: CASSPTSGRAGDTQYF. DNA for the CDR3: TGTGCCAGCAGTCCGACTAGCGGGAGGGCGGGAGATACGCAGTATTTT.

The V gene is TRBV29-1, the J gene TRBJ1-1; D might be TRBD1 (6 bases). CDR1 is SQVTM and CDR2 is ANQGSEA in the germline V gene. This CDR3 has 14 residues. Trimming removed 7 bases from V and 4 bases from J, with 19 bases in between. The DNA of the CDR3 is TGCAGCGCCCAGGAGGGGGGCAAGGGCACTGAAGCTTTCTTT. It specifies CSAQEGGKGTEAFF.

J is TRBJ2-1 and V is TRBV4-1, with a weak D call TRBD2 (6 bases). Trimming cost V 0 bases and J 2 bases, with 11 bases left between them. This CDR3 spans 16 amino acids. Germline V gene lookup returns CDR1 MGHRA and CDR2 YSYEKL. CDR3 DNA: TGCGCCAGCAGCCAAGAACTCGCTAGCGCCTACAATGAGCAGTTCTTC. This encodes CASSQELASAYNEQFF.

The chain recombines TRBV5-6 with TRBJ2-7; the match to TRBD2 covers 9 bases. Germline V lookup: CDR1 SGHDT, CDR2 YYEEEE. CDR3 size: 16 residues. Trimming took 0 bases from V and 3 from J; bases not matched to a gene: 7. DNA of the CDR3: TGTGCCAGCAGCTTGGACCTTAGCGGGAGATTCTACGAGCAGTACTTC. Its translation: CASSLDLSGRFYEQYF.

The gene calls are TRBV7-9 and TRBJ2-1; D ambiguous. CDR1 and CDR2 from the germline V gene are SEHNR and FQNEAQ (reference sequence). The CDR3 is 13 amino acids. Trimming shortened V by 0 bases and J by 9 bases, and 9 bases separated the two germline ends. CDR3 bases: TGTGCCAGCAGCTTAGCGCGTGGGCTTGAGCAGTTCTTC. It translates to CASSLARGLEQFF.

The genes are TRBV6-1 and TRBJ1-1; D unclear. Germline V gene data show CDR1 as MNHNS and CDR2 as SASEGT. Trimming cost V 2 bases and J 2 bases, with 12 bases left between them. CDR3 length: 15 amino acids. The DNA of the CDR3 is TGTGCCAGCAGTGAACTCTCGACTGCAAACACTGAAGCTTTCTTT. Translated: CASSELSTANTEAFF.

J is TRBJ2-7 and V is TRBV27, with D hard to call. V shed 7 bases and J shed 3 bases, with 7 bases lying between them. Germline CDR1 and CDR2: MNHEY and SMNVEV (reference sequence). The CDR3 extends over 11 amino acids. CDR3 protein: CASISNYEQYF. For the CDR3, the DNA is TGTGCCAGCATCTCAAACTACGAGCAGTACTTC.

This chain's CDR3 is CASTSFTGPDGYTF. For the CDR3, the DNA is TGTGCCAGCACCTCCTTTACGGGGCCAGATGGCTACACCTTC. V gene TRBV6-1 combines with J gene TRBJ1-2, with D possibly being TRBD1 (5 bases). The germline V gene encodes CDR1 MNHNS and CDR2 SASEGT. V shed 7 bases and J shed 6 bases, with 18 bases lying between them. The CDR3 contains 14 residues.

The chain uses TRBV24-1 and TRBJ2-1; perhaps TRBD2 as D (6 bases). Germline V gene data show CDR1 as KGHDR and CDR2 as SFDVKD. V gave up 0 bases and J gave up 6 bases, with 14 bases separating them. This CDR3 spans 16 amino acids. The DNA for the CDR3 is TGTGCCACCAGTGATTTGCGGCGGGGTTTACGCAATGAGCAGTTCTTC. Amino acids: CATSDLRRGLRNEQFF.

This sequence joins TRBV3-1 and TRBJ2-3; D might be TRBD2 (5 bases). Between the trimmed V and J ends, which lost 0 bases and 2 bases, there was a span of 18 bases. This CDR3 comprises 18 residues. Per the germline V gene, CDR1 is LGHDT and CDR2 is YNNKEL (reference sequence). CDR3 DNA sequence: TGTGCCAGCAGCCAAGATCGAGAGGCGGGCCCATTCACAGATACGCAGTATTTT. It yields the protein CASSQDREAGPFTDTQYF.

The gene calls are TRBV7-9 and TRBJ1-1; D ambiguous. CDR3 length: 13 amino acids. The germline CDR1 and CDR2 sequences are SEHNR and FQNEAQ (reference sequence). The ends were cut back, 5 bases at V and 5 bases at J, with 12 bases in the middle. CDR3 sequence: CASSPALTTEAFF. The CDR3 bases are TGTGCCAGCAGCCCCGCGTTAACTACTGAAGCTTTCTTT.

The chain recombines TRBV5-5 with TRBJ2-7; 10 bases line up with TRBD2. Losses at the gene ends were 3 bases for V and 7 bases for J; bases not matched to a gene: 10. The CDR3 has 15 residues. Germline V gene data show CDR1 as SGHKS and CDR2 as YYEKEE (reference sequence). Written as DNA, the CDR3 is TGTGCCAGCAGCTCCGAACCGGGACTAGCGTGGGAGCAGTACTTC. Its protein is CASSSEPGLAWEQYF.

The J gene is TRBJ2-7, the V gene TRBV5-6; D gene uncertain. CDR1 and CDR2 (germline): SGHDT, YYEEEE. The germline V and J ends were trimmed by 6 bases and 3 bases, with 10 bases remaining between them. There are 12 residues in the CDR3. The CDR3 is CASNLPDYEQYF. As DNA, the CDR3 is TGTGCCAGCAACCTCCCCGACTACGAGCAGTACTTC.

The chain has TRBV3-1 and TRBJ1-2; no firm D call. This CDR3 spans 16 amino acids. The germline V gene encodes CDR1 LGHDT and CDR2 YNNKEL (reference sequence). Trimming cost V 3 bases and J 5 bases, with 19 bases left between them. DNA for the CDR3: TGTGCCAGCAGCCAGTCCCGCCGAATGTACTATTATGGCTACACCTTC. Translation gives CASSQSRRMYYYGYTF.

The rearrangement joins TRBV2 to TRBJ1-2; 7 positions agree with TRBD1. The germline CDR1 and CDR2 sequences are SNHLY and FYNNEI. This CDR3 contains 12 residues. J lost 4 bases, V lost 10 bases, and 6 bases had no gene match. DNA for the CDR3: TGTGCCACTCCTGACAGGGCCTATGGCTACACCTTC. Encoded protein: CATPDRAYGYTF.

V is TRBV29-1 and J is TRBJ1-2, with a tentative D call TRBD1 (6 bases). Germline V gives CDR1 SQVTM, CDR2 ANQGSEA. Trimming removed 0 bases from V and 2 bases from J, with 16 bases in between. CDR3 length equals 16 residues. DNA of the CDR3: TGCAGCGTTGAAGACCGGGTGCGGGGGGCGAACTATGGCTACACCTTC. It yields the protein CSVEDRVRGANYGYTF.

CDR3 region: CASSPPPEYF. Written as DNA, the CDR3 is TGTGCCAGCAGCCCCCCCCCTGAGTACTTC. The V and J genes are TRBV27 and TRBJ2-7, with unresolved D. This CDR3 has 10 residues. With 6 bases removed from V and 11 bases from J, the gap between germline ends came to 11 bases. Germline V lookup: CDR1 MNHEY, CDR2 SMNVEV (reference sequence).

V is TRBV5-6 and J is TRBJ2-5, with a weak D call TRBD2 (7 bases). This CDR3 contains 16 residues. The ends were cut back, 3 bases at V and 4 bases at J, with 19 bases in the middle. The germline V gene has CDR1 SGHDT and CDR2 YYEEEE. This CDR3 is CASSYPRMGGGETQYF. The CDR3 DNA is TGTGCCAGCAGCTACCCCAGAATGGGAGGGGGAGAGACCCAGTACTTC.

This clonotype was seen only a few times. The J gene is TRBJ2-1, the V gene TRBV9; D gene ambiguous. CDR1 is SGDLS and CDR2 is YYNGEE in the germline V gene. Between the trimmed V and J ends, which lost 1 base and 8 bases, there was a span of 16 bases. This CDR3 has 15 amino acids. The CDR3, as DNA: TGTGCCAGCAGCGTAAGTCACACGGGCTGGGATGAGCAGTTCTTC. Translation gives CASSVSHTGWDEQFF.

The J gene is TRBJ2-5, the V gene TRBV6-5; D remains ambiguous. V lost 8 bases and J lost 2, with 18 bases in between. The CDR3 runs 15 residues. CDR1 is MNHEY, CDR2 SVGAGI, per germline. For the CDR3, the DNA is TGTGCCAGCGCCTATGGGGAACTTTCACAAGAGACCCAGTACTTC. Translation gives CASAYGELSQETQYF.